The sequence of this TCR beta chain was determined in a study of OX40 agonist ivuxolimab in advanced cancers. Background for the entire study: Ivuxolimab was a fully human IgG2 agonistic monoclonal antibody targeting the costimulatory receptor OX40 (CD134). A male proportion of roughly 80% and a mean age of about 60 years, ranging from about 23 to 90, were recorded for the dose-escalation cohort. Prior anti-PD-1, anti-PD-L1 or anti-CTLA-4 therapy was permitted, and checkpoint inhibitors had been received by roughly 40% of dose-escalation patients. Partial responses occurred in three dose-escalation patients, of whom one had hepatocellular carcinoma and two had cutaneous melanoma. The purpose of peripheral TCRbeta sequencing was to test whether ivuxolimab changed TCR sequence diversity and led to clonal T-cell expansion. The paper reports the monotherapy dose-escalation portion (N of about 56 patients) of the phase I ivuxolimab trial. Intravenous ivuxolimab was administered to patients every 2 weeks at six dose levels: 0.01, 0.1, 0.3, 1.5, 3 and 10 mg/kg. Among the roughly 52 dose-escalation patients, around 20 had hepatocellular carcinoma, around 15 melanoma, 9 renal cell carcinoma and 9 head and neck cancer.

Study-level results and caveats: Low levels of normalized T-cell clonal expansion were also seen in some patients who did not respond. In partial responders in the 0.1-3.0 mg/kg groups, normalized peripheral clonal expansion was found to be among the lowest, especially among CD8+ T cells. At doses from 0.1 to 3.0 mg/kg, clonal expansion was seen in both CD4+ and CD8+ blood T cells between baseline and week 6. After ivuxolimab, CD8+ T cells had more expanded clones than CD4+ T cells on average. The antigen specificity of the peripheral T cells that underwent clonal expansion was not determined.

Ends trimmed: V by 5 bases, J by 7 bases; bases unmatched to a gene: 2. As encoded in the germline V gene, CDR1 is SGHTA while CDR2 is FQGNSA. Including cysteine and phenylalanine, the CDR3 has 12 amino acids. Only the CDR3 DNA stays, 36 bases, in frame from base 1. The trial excluded patients who had a history of autoimmune disease or who were on systemic immunosuppression. Peripheral blood for TCR sequencing was drawn from every dose cohort at baseline, at cycle 4 day 1 and at cycle 7 day 1. The samples were taken from a phase I, first-in-human, multicenter, open-label dose-escalation trial of ivuxolimab. The trial enrolled adults with locally advanced or metastatic head and neck squamous cell, hepatocellular, melanoma or renal cell carcinoma. Before TCR sequencing, CD4+ T cells and CD8+ T cells from peripheral blood were sorted into separate populations. As for this clone: Its antigen specificity is not known. Per-nucleotide qualities are absent, and no much larger clonotype sits a single base away.

To sequence the TCRbeta CDR3 region, genomic DNA was isolated from the sorted cells. The immunoSEQ Assay was used to sequence the TCRbeta CDR3 regions. Not all clones reach the TCRdb copy of this immuneACCESS table, which keeps in-frame sequences only. Checked studies attribute under half of the gap to unresolved V genes and leave the rest unexplained. For this sample there are over 55,000 clones; 80% to 95% appear just once. In total, the top ten clones hold 2% to 2.5% of the sample. Here the chain combines TRBV7-2 and TRBJ2-1; 7 of the junction bases match TRBD2. This sample comprised CD4+ or CD8+ T cells sorted from blood, obtained in a trial of the OX40 agonist ivuxolimab. The receptor was isolated from an adult with an advanced solid tumor such as melanoma, head and neck, liver or kidney cancer. The DNA reads as follows: TGTGCCAGCAGCCCGGGACTAAATGAGCAGTTCTTC. It translates as CASSPGLNEQFF.